The clone carrying this TCR beta chain was found many times. Its specificity is unknown. This entry belongs to a study of response to subunit inactivated influenza vaccine. Broader study findings: Each seasonal influenza vaccination, the authors suggested, recruits few new T cells.

TCRdb reprocessed the RT-PCR reads with MiXCR, giving one entry per CDR3 protein. The table has 600,000 to 850,000 distinct CDR3 sequences, 11% to 15% seen once; the top ten hold approximately 7.6%. The germline V gene has CDR1 SGHRS and CDR2 YFSETQ. J gave up 2 bases and V 0 bases, and 4 bases lay outside the gene matches. The CDR3 spans 17 residues. The specimen comprised PBMCs from blood, sampled less than 15 days before vaccination. This receptor was identified in a man in his forties or fifties who received an inactivated influenza vaccine. The chain is built from TRBV5-1 and TRBJ2-2, with 10 bases matching TRBD2. The CDR3 protein is CASSLGRTSGNTGELFF. CDR3 nucleotides: TGCGCCAGCAGCTTGGGAAGGACTAGCGGAAACACCGGGGAGCTGTTTTTT.